This T cell receptor beta chain is from a study of response to subunit inactivated influenza vaccine. TCRdb re-analysed the RT-PCR reads in MiXCR, keeping a single row per CDR3 protein. The top ten clones hold over 9.5% of a sample with some 480,000 distinct CDR3 sequences, approximately 9.9% of them seen once. Germline V gene lookup returns CDR1 LGHNA and CDR2 YSLEER. CDR3 size: 13 residues. This clonotype appeared many times. Germline and junction disagree at one end, which may indicate a read error. The sequence derives from a man aged 45-65 years who received an inactivated influenza vaccine. The V gene is TRBV4-3, the J gene TRBJ1-1, with D uncertain. Sample: PBMCs from blood, taken roughly 45 days after vaccination. CDR3: CASSQARNTEAFF. The CDR3 nucleotides are TGTGCCAGCAGCCAAGCACGAAACACTGAAGCTTTCTTT.